What follows is one T cell receptor (beta chain) and its context. Its antigen is as yet unknown. The table came from immunoSEQ multiplex PCR; TCRdb's copy has only in-frame clones and leaves some out. The top ten hold 4.5% of the sample, which has approximately 150,000 clones, approximately 88% seen once. The sample is drawn from a study of cytomegalovirus exposure and HLA in healthy donors. The study, taken as a whole, reports: Through in vitro validation, three CMV-associated chains were shown to be specific for CMV antigens.

The specimen sequenced was PBMCs. The TCR sequence derives from a man aged 18-30 years in good health and CMV-seropositive.

CDR3 in DNA: TGTGCCAGCAGTTTCTCCACAGGGTCGAATGGCTACACCTTC. The encoded protein is CASSFSTGSNGYTF. The chain carries TRBV27 and TRBJ1-2, with D possibly being TRBD1 (6 bases). This CDR3 is 14 amino acids long. CDR1 MNHEY and CDR2 SMNVEV come from the germline V gene (reference sequence). Trimming removed 3 bases at V and 6 bases at J, with 14 bases between.